This T cell receptor beta chain comes out of a study of T cell changes during pregnancy in multiple sclerosis (dated by TCRdb to between 2018 and 2021). Looking at the study overall: Changes in the T cell repertoire over the course of pregnancy were examined in this study in women with multiple sclerosis.

Ends trimmed: V by 7 bases, J by 8 bases; bases unmatched to a gene: 7. CDR1 and CDR2 (SQVTM, ANQGSEA) derive from the germline V gene. The CDR3 spans 12 residues, from the cysteine through the phenylalanine. Just CDR3 DNA is preserved here, 36 bases in frame from base 1. The library was generated by the immunoSEQ multiplex PCR assay. In its TCRdb copy, this immuneACCESS table keeps in-frame sequences only and misses some clones. Where compared with another copy, unresolved V genes explain less than half of these, and the others have no known cause. For this sample the table gives about 110,000 clones, of which approximately 90% were detected only once. Clones ranked in the top ten supply 1.5% to 1.9% of the sample. Comment on this clone: The specificity of this receptor is unknown. No much larger clonotype is one base removed from it; base qualities were not supplied.

This clonotype was sampled from a female donor with multiple sclerosis, enrolled in a pregnancy study. This specimen consisted of peripheral blood, obtained in the third trimester of pregnancy. The sequence joins TRBV29-1 to TRBJ1-2, with TRBD1 matching 10 junction bases. CDR3 region: CSAPDRGRGYTF. Here is the DNA: TGCAGCGCCCCCGACAGGGGGCGAGGCTACACCTTC. Supplemented by the reference TRBV29-1 and TRBJ1-2 proteins around the CDR3, the complete variable domain is SAVISQKPSRDICQRGTSLTIQCQVDSQVTMMFWYRQQPGQSLTLIATANQGSEATYESGFVIDKFPISRPNLTFSTLTVSNMSPEDSSIYLCSAPDRGRGYTFGSGTRLTVV.